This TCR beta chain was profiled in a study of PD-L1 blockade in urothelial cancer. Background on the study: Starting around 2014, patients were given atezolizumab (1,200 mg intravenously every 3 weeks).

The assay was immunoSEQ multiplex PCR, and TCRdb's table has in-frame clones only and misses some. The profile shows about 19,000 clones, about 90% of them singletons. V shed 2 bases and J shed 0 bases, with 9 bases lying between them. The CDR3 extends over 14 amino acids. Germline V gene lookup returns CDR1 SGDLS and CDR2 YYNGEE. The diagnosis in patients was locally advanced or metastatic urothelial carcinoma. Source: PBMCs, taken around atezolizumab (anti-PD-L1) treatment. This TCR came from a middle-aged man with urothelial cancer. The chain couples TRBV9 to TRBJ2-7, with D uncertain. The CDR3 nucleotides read TGTGCCAGCAGCGTGGTGGGCAACTCCTACGAGCAGTACTTC. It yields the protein CASSVVGNSYEQYF.